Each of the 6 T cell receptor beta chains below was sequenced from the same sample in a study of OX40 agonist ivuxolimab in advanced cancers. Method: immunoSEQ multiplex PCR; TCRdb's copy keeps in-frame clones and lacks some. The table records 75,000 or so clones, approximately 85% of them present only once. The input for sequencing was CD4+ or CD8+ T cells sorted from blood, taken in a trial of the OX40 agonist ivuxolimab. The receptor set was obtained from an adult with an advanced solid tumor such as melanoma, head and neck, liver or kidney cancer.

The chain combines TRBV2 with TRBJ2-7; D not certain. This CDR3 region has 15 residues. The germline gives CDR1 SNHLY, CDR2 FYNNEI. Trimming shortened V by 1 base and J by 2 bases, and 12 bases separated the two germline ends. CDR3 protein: CASSEELLETYEQYF. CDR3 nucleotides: TGTGCCAGCAGTGAAGAACTGCTGGAGACCTACGAGCAGTACTTC.

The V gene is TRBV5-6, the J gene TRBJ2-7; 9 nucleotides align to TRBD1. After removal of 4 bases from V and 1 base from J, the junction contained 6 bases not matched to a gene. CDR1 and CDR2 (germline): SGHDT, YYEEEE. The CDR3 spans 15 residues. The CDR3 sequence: CASSPGTGTSYEQYF. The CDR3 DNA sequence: TGTGCCAGCAGCCCTGGGACAGGGACTTCCTACGAGCAGTACTTC.

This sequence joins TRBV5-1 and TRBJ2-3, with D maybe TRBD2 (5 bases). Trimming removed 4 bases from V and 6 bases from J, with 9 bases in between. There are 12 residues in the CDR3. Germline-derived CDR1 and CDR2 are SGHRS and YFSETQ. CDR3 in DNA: TGCGCCAGCAGCCCCCGAGGGGATACGCAGTATTTT. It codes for CASSPRGDTQYF.

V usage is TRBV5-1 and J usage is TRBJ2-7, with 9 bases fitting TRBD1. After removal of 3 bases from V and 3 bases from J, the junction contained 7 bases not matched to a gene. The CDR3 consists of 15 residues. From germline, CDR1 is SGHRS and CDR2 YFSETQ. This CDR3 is CASSSVPGQGYEQYF. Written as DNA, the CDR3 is TGCGCCAGCAGCTCGGTTCCGGGACAGGGCTACGAGCAGTACTTC. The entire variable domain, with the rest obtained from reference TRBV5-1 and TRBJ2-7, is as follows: KAGVTQTPRYLIKTRGQQVTLSCSPISGHRSVSWYQQTPGQGLQFLFEYFSETQRNKGNFPGRFSGRQFSNSRSEMNVSTLELGDSALYLCASSSVPGQGYEQYFGPGTRLTVT.

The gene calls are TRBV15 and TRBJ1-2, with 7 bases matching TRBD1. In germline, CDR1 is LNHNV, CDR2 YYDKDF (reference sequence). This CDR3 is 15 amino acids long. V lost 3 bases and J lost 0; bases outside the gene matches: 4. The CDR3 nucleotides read TGTGCCACCAGCAGGGGACAGACCCCTAACTATGGCTACACCTTC. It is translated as CATSRGQTPNYGYTF.

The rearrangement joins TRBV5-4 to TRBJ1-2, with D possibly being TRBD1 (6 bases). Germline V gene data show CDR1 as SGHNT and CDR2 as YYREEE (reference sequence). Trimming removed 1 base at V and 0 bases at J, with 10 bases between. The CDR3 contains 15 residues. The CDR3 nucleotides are TGTGCCAGCAGCTTGACACAGGGTACTAACTATGGCTACACCTTC. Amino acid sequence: CASSLTQGTNYGYTF.